Described below is a single TCR beta chain sequence and its context. Survey-level TCR beta sequencing used the immunoSEQ assay. Repertoires were generated with immunoSEQ multiplex PCR, while TCRdb's copy carries only in-frame clones and drops some. Here the sample spans about 68,000 clones, over 85% being singletons. V lost 2 bases, J lost 4 bases, and 16 bases lay in between. This CDR3 has 16 amino acids. In germline, CDR1 is SGHTA, CDR2 FQGNSA. The sample was PBMCs. V usage is TRBV7-2 and J usage is TRBJ2-3, with D tentatively TRBD2 (6 bases). The source is a middle-aged man with rheumatoid arthritis. The CDR3 loop is CASSLSLVGSADTQYF. The CDR3 region has the DNA TGTGCCAGCAGCTTAAGCCTGGTCGGGAGCGCAGATACGCAGTATTTT.